A selection of T cell receptor beta chains follows, all from one sample in a study of identical twins. Via MiXCR, TCRdb re-called the 5' RACE reads, giving one row per CDR3 protein. The sample lists 1.5 million or so distinct CDR3 sequences; under 35% were seen once. Sequenced input: cord blood. The receptor source for this set is a newborn girl in good health. Each CDR3 is given with its conserved first and last residue. The order of the fields is V gene, clone size, D gene, J gene, CDR3 protein, CDR3 DNA. A D gene is named only where the DNA matches it firmly. Clone size is shown for a subset of rows, as once, few, many or a class of expanded clone.

TRBV28	few	TRBD1	TRBJ2-5	CASSSGQISQETQYF	TGTGCCAGCAGTTCGGGACAGATCAGCCAAGAGACCCAGTACTTC
TRBV24-1	NA	NA	TRBJ2-5	CATSGDGQEQYF	TGTGCCACCAGTGGGGATGGACAAGAGCAGTACTTC
TRBV29-1	NA	TRBD1	TRBJ1-1	CSVGPTGLGTEAFF	TGCAGCGTTGGCCCGACAGGGTTGGGCACTGAAGCTTTCTTT
TRBV20-1	once	NA	TRBJ1-5	CSAREGRNTWSQPQHF	TGCAGTGCTAGAGAAGGAAGGAACACTTGGAGCCAGCCCCAGCATTTT
TRBV20-1	few	NA	TRBJ1-2	CSASKGIYGYTF	TGCAGTGCTAGTAAGGGGATCTATGGCTACACCTTC
TRBV11-2	many	NA	TRBJ2-1	CASSLTRLVLDEQFF	TGTGCCAGCAGCTTAACGCGACTAGTCTTAGATGAGCAGTTCTTC
TRBV11-2	NA	NA	TRBJ1-1	CASSLAEAEAFF	TGTGCCAGCAGCTTAGCGGAGGCTGAAGCTTTCTTT
TRBV20-1	few	NA	TRBJ2-7	CSGFATKGGSSYEQYF	TGCAGTGGTTTCGCTACCAAAGGGGGAAGCTCCTACGAGCAGTACTTC
TRBV12-3/TRBV12-4	few	NA	TRBJ2-4	CASSYRGVGPGQNIQYF	TGTGCCAGCAGTTATAGGGGTGTCGGGCCGGGGCAAAACATTCAGTACTTC
TRBV7-2	NA	TRBD2	TRBJ2-1	CASSFISSGTRGRSWNEQFF	TGTGCCAGCAGCTTTATTAGTTCCGGGACTAGGGGCCGCTCGTGGAATGAGCAGTTCTTC
TRBV18	few	NA	TRBJ2-1	CASSPPRALSYNEQFF	TGTGCCAGCTCACCACCGAGGGCTCTATCCTACAATGAGCAGTTCTTC
TRBV3-1	few	TRBD2	TRBJ2-5	CASSQGSGGFETQYF	TGTGCCAGCAGCCAAGGGAGCGGGGGGTTCGAGACCCAGTACTTC
TRBV14	NA	NA	TRBJ2-3	CASSGRVRSTDTQYF	TGTGCCAGCAGCGGAAGGGTCCGTAGCACAGATACGCAGTATTTT
TRBV12-3/TRBV12-4	few	NA	TRBJ2-4	CAIGSFGQLDIQYF	TGTGCCATCGGTTCCTTTGGCCAGCTCGACATTCAGTACTTC
TRBV4-2	NA	NA	TRBJ1-1	CASSQQGPTEAFF	TGTGCCAGCAGCCAACAGGGTCCCACTGAAGCTTTCTTT
TRBV5-1	NA	TRBD2	TRBJ2-3	CASSSTGSLYGSGADTQYF	TGCGCCAGCAGCTCGACAGGATCCCTCTACGGTAGCGGGGCAGATACGCAGTATTTT
TRBV20-1	NA	TRBD2	TRBJ2-5	CSARERGGSPNEQYF	TGCAGTGCTAGAGAACGGGGGGGGTCCCCCAATGAGCAGTACTTC
TRBV19	few	TRBD1	TRBJ1-2	CASSPTGTAYYGYTF	TGTGCCAGTAGTCCCACCGGGACAGCTTACTATGGCTACACCTTC
TRBV10-3	NA	TRBD2	TRBJ2-3	CAISDGSGREGRRTILDTQYF	TGTGCCATCAGTGACGGGTCTGGGCGGGAGGGCCGAAGGACCATCCTAGATACGCAGTATTTT
TRBV4-2	NA	TRBD2	TRBJ2-7	CASSQDLASGGGFSYEQYF	TGTGCCAGCAGCCAAGATTTGGCTAGCGGGGGGGGCTTCTCCTACGAGCAGTACTTC
TRBV29-1	NA	TRBD2	TRBJ2-5	CSVTRGGAQYF	TGCAGCGTTACCCGGGGGGGTGCTCAGTACTTC
TRBV12-3/TRBV12-4	few	NA	TRBJ2-1	CASAYDRNNEQFF	TGTGCCAGCGCCTATGACAGGAACAATGAGCAGTTCTTC
TRBV7-9	few	NA	TRBJ1-4	CASTEGQGGEKLFF	TGTGCCAGCACCGAGGGGCAGGGAGGGGAAAAACTGTTTTTT
TRBV11-1	NA	NA	TRBJ2-3	CASSPGWGDTQYF	TGTGCCAGCAGCCCGGGGTGGGGAGATACGCAGTATTTT
TRBV9	many	NA	TRBJ2-3	CASSAAGRKRTDTQYF	TGTGCCAGCAGCGCAGCGGGCCGAAAGAGGACAGATACGCAGTATTTT
TRBV24-1	few	NA	TRBJ2-3	CATGKTDTQYF	TGTGCCACAGGGAAGACAGATACGCAGTATTTT
TRBV5-6	many	TRBD1	TRBJ1-2	CASTLGQGYYGYTF	TGTGCCAGCACCCTTGGACAGGGTTACTATGGCTACACCTTC
TRBV11-2	NA	NA	TRBJ1-4	CASSLGGLPEKLFF	TGTGCCAGCAGCTTAGGGGGCCTACCCGAAAAACTGTTTTTT
TRBV10-1	few	NA	TRBJ2-3	CASSESFSGTDTQYF	TGCGCCAGCAGTGAGTCCTTCAGCGGCACAGATACGCAGTATTTT
TRBV6-5	many	TRBD1	TRBJ2-7	CASTPDRAYEQYF	TGTGCCAGCACCCCGGACAGGGCCTACGAGCAGTACTTC
TRBV7-2	few	NA	TRBJ1-2	CASSPRQHYGYTF	TGTGCCAGCAGCCCTCGACAGCACTATGGCTACACCTTC
TRBV6-2/TRBV6-3	many	NA	TRBJ2-1	CASSPGPPPLKQFF	TGTGCCAGCAGTCCGGGACCACCCCCACTAAAGCAGTTCTTC